This T cell receptor beta chain was obtained from a study of T cell responses to AZD1222 COVID-19 vaccine. A remark on this clone: Its antigen is undetermined.

The length of the CDR3 is 15 residues. Trimming took 0 bases from V and 2 from J, leaving 12 bases between them. Germline assignment: CDR1 SGHRS and CDR2 YFSETQ. Profiling relied on immunoSEQ multiplex PCR, and the TCRdb table lists in-frame clones only, not all of them. This table has some 150,000 clones, about 89% appearing once. Study results and caveats: Baseline seropositivity characterized only six or seven AZD1222 recipients. Nearly half of spike-specific TCRs reportedly go after variant regions that carry no mutations. Most donors were white British, females outnumbered males, and clonal diversity was possibly underestimated.

The sequence was collected from an adult in good health. The specimen was peripheral blood, collected on day 0 of MenACWY control vaccination. The chain has TRBV5-1 and TRBJ2-7; no reliable D call. CDR3 nucleotides: TGCGCCAGCAGCTTGGCCGAAGCCAGTACCTACGAGCAGTACTTC. This sequence encodes CASSLAEASTYEQYF.